This TCR beta chain derives from a study of T cell repertoires in cytomegalovirus infection. Turning to the study itself: Used in the study were CMV epitopes, some recently identified and HLA-C-restricted, others well-studied and HLA-B-restricted. It was the public TCR beta signatures that indicated both CMV infection and matching HLA type. Study-level findings and limits: HLA-C-restricted CMV clonotypes gave the most frequent clonotype in two of eight donors. Adding up the frequency of public TCR beta families identified people who carried CMV plus the relevant HLA.

Turning to this clonotype: The antigen remains unidentified. Relative to the germline gene, one junction end is altered; a read error may explain this.

Germline V CDR1 and CDR2: SGHVS, FNYEAQ. The CDR3 loop spans 15 amino acids. TCRdb re-called the reads with MiXCR, one entry per CDR3 protein. The sample contains 900,000 to 950,000 distinct CDR3 sequences, less than 35% of which appear only once. The chain carries TRBV7-6 and TRBJ2-1, with 9 bases matching TRBD2. The sequence was collected from a human donor in good health (CMV status not recorded). Some clones in this sample may be carry-over from other donors' samples. The starting material was cultured CD8+ T cells from PBMCs, obtained from culture after CMV antigen stimulation. The CDR3 protein is CASSLRRGGQNEQFF. In DNA form, the CDR3 reads TGTGCTAGCAGCTTACGGCGGGGGGGCCAGAATGAGCAGTTCTTC.